This T cell receptor beta chain originates from a study of T-cell memory formation after mild COVID-19. In the study overall: TCR clusters showed largely donor specificity. Study outcomes and limitations: For contracting clones, CD4+ ones sat mainly in CM and EM, CD8+ in EMRA. Clones shrinking between day 15 and 85 showed a balanced CD4/CD8 split, and those that grew later tilted toward CD4+.

cDNA libraries for TCR alpha and TCR beta, carrying sample barcodes and UMIs, came from 5'RACE with constant-segment primers. TCRdb passed the 5' RACE reads through MiXCR, listing each CDR3 protein once. Of a few hundred thousand distinct CDR3 sequences listed, approximately 19% are singletons. This CDR3 contains 16 residues. With V trimmed by 0 bases and J by 1 base, 5 bases remained unmatched. The germline V gene has CDR1 DFQATT and CDR2 SNEGSKA (reference sequence). There are a few counts of this clonotype. The antigen remains undetermined. The sequenced material came from PBMCs or a T cell subset sorted from them (not recorded which). The sequence derives from a man younger than 35 who had mild COVID-19 (a few samples of this study predate the infection). Cell type and time point are not known. The chain uses TRBV20-1 and TRBJ2-4; 8 positions match TRBD1. CDR3 nucleotides: TGCAGTGCTAGAGATAAGGACAGGGAGGCCAAAAACATTCAGTACTTC. Translated, it gives CSARDKDREAKNIQYF.